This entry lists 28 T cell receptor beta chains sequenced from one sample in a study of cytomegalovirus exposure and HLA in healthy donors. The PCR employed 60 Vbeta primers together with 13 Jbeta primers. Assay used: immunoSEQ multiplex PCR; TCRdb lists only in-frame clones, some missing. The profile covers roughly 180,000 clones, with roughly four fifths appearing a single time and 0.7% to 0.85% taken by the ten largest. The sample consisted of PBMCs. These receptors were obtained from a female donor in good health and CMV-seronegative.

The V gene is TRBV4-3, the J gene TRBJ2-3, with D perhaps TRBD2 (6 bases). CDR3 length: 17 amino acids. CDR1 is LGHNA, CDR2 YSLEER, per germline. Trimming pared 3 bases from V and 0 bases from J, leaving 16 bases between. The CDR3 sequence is CASSHTLRSGSTDTQYF. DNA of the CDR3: TGCGCCAGCAGCCACACCTTGCGGAGCGGGAGCACAGATACGCAGTATTTT.

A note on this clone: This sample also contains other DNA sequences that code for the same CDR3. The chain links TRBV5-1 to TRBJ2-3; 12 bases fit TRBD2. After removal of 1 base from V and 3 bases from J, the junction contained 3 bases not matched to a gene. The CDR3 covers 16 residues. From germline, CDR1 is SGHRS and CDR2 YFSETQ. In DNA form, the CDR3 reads TGCGCCAGCAGCTTGCAACTAGCGGGAGGTACAGATACGCAGTATTTT. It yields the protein CASSLQLAGGTDTQYF. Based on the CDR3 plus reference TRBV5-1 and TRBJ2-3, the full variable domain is KAGVTQTPRYLIKTRGQQVTLSCSPISGHRSVSWYQQTPGQGLQFLFEYFSETQRNKGNFPGRFSGRQFSNSRSEMNVSTLELGDSALYLCASSLQLAGGTDTQYFGPGTRLTVL.

CDR3 sequence reads: CASANSPLHF. CDR3 DNA sequence: TGTGCCAGCGCGAATTCACCCCTCCACTTT. V usage is TRBV6-7 and J usage is TRBJ1-6, with unresolved D. TRBV6-7 is an ORF for which the function is uncertain. V was trimmed by 8 bases and J by 7 bases, leaving 3 bases between them. The CDR3 is made up of 10 amino acids.

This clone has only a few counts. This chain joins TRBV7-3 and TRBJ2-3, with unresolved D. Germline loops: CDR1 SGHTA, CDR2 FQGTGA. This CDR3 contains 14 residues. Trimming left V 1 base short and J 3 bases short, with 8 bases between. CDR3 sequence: CASSLMFLTDTQYF. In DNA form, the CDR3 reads TGTGCCAGCAGCTTAATGTTCCTAACAGATACGCAGTATTTT. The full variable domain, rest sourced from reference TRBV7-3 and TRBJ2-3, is GAGVSQTPSNKVTEKGKYVELRCDPISGHTALYWYRQSLGQGPEFLIYFQGTGAADDSGLPNDRFFAVRPEGSVSTLKIQRTERGDSAVYLCASSLMFLTDTQYFGPGTRLTVL.

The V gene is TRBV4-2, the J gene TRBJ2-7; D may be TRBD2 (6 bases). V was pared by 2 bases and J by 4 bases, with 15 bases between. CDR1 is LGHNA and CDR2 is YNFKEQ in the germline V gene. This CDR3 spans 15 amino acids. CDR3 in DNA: TGTGCCAGCAGCCAATCGGCGGGGTCAGAGTACGAGCAGTACTTC. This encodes CASSQSAGSEYEQYF.

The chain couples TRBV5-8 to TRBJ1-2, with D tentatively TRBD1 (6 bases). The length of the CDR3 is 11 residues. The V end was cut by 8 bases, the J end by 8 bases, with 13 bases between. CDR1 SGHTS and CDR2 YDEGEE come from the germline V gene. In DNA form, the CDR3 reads TGTGCCAGTGAGGGGGATTGGGGCTACACCTTC. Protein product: CASEGDWGYTF.

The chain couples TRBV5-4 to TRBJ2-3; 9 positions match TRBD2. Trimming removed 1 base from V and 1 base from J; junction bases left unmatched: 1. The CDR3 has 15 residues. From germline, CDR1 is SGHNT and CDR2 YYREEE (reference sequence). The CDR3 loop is CASSLKRGGTDTQYF. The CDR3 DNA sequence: TGTGCCAGCAGCTTGAAGCGGGGGGGCACAGATACGCAGTATTTT.

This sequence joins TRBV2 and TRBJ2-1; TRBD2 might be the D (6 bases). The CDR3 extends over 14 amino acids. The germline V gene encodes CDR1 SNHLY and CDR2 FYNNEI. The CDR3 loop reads CAITGGVDYNEQFF. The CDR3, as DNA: TGTGCAATCACGGGCGGGGTGGACTACAATGAGCAGTTCTTC.

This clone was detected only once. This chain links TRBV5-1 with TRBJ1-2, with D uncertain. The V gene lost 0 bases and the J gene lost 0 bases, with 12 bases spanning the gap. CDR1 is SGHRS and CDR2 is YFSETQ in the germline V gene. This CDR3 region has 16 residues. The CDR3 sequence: CASSLAGTAPNYGYTF. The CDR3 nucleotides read TGCGCCAGCAGCTTGGCTGGTACAGCACCTAACTATGGCTACACCTTC.

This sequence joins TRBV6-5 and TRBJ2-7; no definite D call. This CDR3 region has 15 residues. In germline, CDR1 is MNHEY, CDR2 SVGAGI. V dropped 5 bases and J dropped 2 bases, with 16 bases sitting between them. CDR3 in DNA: TGTGCCAGCAGTCCCTTTCGAAATTCAGCCTACGAGCAGTACTTC. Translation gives CASSPFRNSAYEQYF.

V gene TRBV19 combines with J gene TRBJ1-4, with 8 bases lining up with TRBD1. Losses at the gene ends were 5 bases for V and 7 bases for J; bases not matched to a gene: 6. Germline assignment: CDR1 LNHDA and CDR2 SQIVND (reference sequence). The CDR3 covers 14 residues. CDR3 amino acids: CASSRQGLREKLFF. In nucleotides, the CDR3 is TGTGCCAGTAGTCGACAGGGGCTTCGTGAAAAACTGTTTTTT. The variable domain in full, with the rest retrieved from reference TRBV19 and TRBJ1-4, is DGGITQSPKYLFRKEGQNVTLSCEQNLNHDAMYWYRQDPGQGLRLIYYSQIVNDFQKGDIAEGYSVSREKKESFPLTVTSAQKNPTAFYLCASSRQGLREKLFFGSGTQLSVL.

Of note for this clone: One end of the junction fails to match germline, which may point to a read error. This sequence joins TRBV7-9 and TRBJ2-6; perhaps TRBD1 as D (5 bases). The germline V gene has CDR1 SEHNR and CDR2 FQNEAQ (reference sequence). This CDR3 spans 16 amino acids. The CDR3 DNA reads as TGTGCCAGCAGCCCACCCGGCGTCTCTGGGGCCAACGGCCTGACTTTC. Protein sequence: CASSPPGVSGANGLTF.

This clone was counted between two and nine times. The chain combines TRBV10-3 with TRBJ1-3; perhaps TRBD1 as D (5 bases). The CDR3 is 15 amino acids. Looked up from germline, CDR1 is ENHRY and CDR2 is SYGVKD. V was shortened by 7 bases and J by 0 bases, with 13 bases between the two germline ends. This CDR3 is CAITDPGFSGNTIYF. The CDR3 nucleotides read TGTGCCATCACCGATCCAGGGTTCTCTGGAAACACCATATATTTT.

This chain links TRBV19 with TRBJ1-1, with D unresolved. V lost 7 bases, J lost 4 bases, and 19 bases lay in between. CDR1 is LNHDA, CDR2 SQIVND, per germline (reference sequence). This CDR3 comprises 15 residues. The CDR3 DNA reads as TGTGCCAGTACCCAACCCTTTTGGGCCGGCACTGAAGCTTTCTTT. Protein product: CASTQPFWAGTEAFF.

CDR3 residues: CAIRGSRQGTSVGYTF. The CDR3 region has the DNA TGTGCCATCAGAGGGTCCCGACAGGGGACGTCTGTTGGCTACACCTTC. The V call is TRBV10-3, the J call TRBJ1-2, with TRBD1 matching 8 bases. This CDR3 has 16 amino acids. V was pared by 6 bases and J by 7 bases, with 16 bases of the junction left unmatched. Germline-derived CDR1 and CDR2 are ENHRY and SYGVKD.

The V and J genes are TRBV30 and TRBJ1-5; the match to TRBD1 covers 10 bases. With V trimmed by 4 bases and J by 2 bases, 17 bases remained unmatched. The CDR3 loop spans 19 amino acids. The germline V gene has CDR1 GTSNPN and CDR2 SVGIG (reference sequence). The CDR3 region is CAWTKPGQGIKVGNQPQHF. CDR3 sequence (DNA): TGTGCCTGGACTAAACCGGGACAGGGGATTAAGGTGGGCAATCAGCCCCAGCATTTT.

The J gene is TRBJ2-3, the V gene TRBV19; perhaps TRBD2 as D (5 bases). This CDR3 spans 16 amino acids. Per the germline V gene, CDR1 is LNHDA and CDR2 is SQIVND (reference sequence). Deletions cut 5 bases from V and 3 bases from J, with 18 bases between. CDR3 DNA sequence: TGTGCCAGTAGTCCCTCAGGCGCGAGAGGGACAGATACGCAGTATTTT. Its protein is CASSPSGARGTDTQYF.

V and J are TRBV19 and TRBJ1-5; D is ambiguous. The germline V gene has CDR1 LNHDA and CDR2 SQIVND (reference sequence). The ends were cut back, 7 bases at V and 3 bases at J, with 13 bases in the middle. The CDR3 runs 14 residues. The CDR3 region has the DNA TGTGCCAGTAAAATGGGCAGTCCCAATCAGCCCCAGCATTTT. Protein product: CASKMGSPNQPQHF. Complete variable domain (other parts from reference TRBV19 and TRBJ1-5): DGGITQSPKYLFRKEGQNVTLSCEQNLNHDAMYWYRQDPGQGLRLIYYSQIVNDFQKGDIAEGYSVSREKKESFPLTVTSAQKNPTAFYLCASKMGSPNQPQHFGDGTRLSIL.

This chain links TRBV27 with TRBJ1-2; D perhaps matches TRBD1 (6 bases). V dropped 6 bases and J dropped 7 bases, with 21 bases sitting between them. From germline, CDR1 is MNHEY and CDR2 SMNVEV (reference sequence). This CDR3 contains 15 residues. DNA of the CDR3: TGTGCCAGCAGAGACGAAGGCATAGGGGGACGTGGCTACACCTTC. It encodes CASRDEGIGGRGYTF.

The chain's CDR3 is CASSLVQGSPGELFF. In DNA, the CDR3 is TGCGCCAGCAGCTTGGTTCAGGGGAGTCCCGGGGAGCTGTTTTTT. The V gene is TRBV5-1, the J gene TRBJ2-2, with a weak D call TRBD1 (6 bases). Looked up from germline, CDR1 is SGHRS and CDR2 is YFSETQ. This CDR3 contains 15 residues. V gave up 0 bases and J gave up 6 bases, with 12 bases separating them.

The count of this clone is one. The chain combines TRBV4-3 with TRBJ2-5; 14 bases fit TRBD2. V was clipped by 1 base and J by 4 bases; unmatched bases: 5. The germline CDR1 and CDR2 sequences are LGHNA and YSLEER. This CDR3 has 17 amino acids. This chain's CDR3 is CASSQVPGLAGVETQYF. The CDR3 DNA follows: TGCGCCAGCAGCCAAGTTCCGGGACTAGCGGGAGTAGAGACCCAGTACTTC.

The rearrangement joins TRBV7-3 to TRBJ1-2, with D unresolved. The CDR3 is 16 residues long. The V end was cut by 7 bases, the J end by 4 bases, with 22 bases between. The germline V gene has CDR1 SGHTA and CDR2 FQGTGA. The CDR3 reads CASNLRYERELYGYTF. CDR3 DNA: TGTGCCAGCAACCTCCGGTATGAACGGGAACTCTATGGCTACACCTTC. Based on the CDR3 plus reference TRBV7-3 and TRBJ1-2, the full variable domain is GAGVSQTPSNKVTEKGKYVELRCDPISGHTALYWYRQSLGQGPEFLIYFQGTGAADDSGLPNDRFFAVRPEGSVSTLKIQRTERGDSAVYLCASNLRYERELYGYTFGSGTRLTVV.

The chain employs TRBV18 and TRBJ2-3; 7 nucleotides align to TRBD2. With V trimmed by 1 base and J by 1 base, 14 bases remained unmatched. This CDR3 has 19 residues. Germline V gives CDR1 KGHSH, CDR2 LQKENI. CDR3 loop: CASSPQTPPLASRTDTQYF. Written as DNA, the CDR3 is TGTGCCAGCTCACCACAAACCCCACCACTAGCGAGCCGCACAGATACGCAGTATTTT.

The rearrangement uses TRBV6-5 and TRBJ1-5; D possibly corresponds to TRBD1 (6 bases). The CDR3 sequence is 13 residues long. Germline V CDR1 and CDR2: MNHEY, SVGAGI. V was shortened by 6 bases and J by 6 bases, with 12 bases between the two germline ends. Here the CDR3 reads CASRRLQGQPQHF. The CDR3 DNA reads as TGTGCCAGCAGAAGACTACAGGGTCAGCCCCAGCATTTT.

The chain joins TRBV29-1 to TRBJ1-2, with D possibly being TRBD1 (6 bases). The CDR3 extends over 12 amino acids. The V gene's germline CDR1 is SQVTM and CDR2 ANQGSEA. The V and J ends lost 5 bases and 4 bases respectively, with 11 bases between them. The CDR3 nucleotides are TGCAGCGTTCGGGAGGGGGTCTATGGCTACACCTTC. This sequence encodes CSVREGVYGYTF.

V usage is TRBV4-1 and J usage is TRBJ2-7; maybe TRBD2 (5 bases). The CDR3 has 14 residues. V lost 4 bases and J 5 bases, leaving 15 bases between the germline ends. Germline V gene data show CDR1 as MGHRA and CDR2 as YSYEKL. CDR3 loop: CASSRVMGEDEQYF. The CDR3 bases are TGCGCCAGCAGCCGAGTGATGGGAGAGGACGAGCAGTACTTC.

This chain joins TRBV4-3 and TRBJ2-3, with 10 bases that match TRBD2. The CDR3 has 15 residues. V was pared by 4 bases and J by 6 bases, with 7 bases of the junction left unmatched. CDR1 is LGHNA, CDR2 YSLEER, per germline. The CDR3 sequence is CASSLGAGGPDTQYF. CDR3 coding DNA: TGCGCCAGCAGCCTTGGAGCGGGAGGGCCGGATACGCAGTATTTT.

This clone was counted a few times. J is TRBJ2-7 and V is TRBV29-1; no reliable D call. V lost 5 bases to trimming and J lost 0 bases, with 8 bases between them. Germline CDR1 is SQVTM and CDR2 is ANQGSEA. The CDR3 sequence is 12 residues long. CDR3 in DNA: TGCAGCGTTCGGGTCAGCTCCTACGAGCAGTACTTC. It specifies CSVRVSSYEQYF.